This TCR beta chain originates from a study of human T cells and chemical hapten exposure. Study background: Mainly, slight library volume differences in the pool made TCR yields vary.

In the authors' workflow: Counts of TCRs in each sample centred on a median of roughly 89,000 and extended from approximately 20,000 to 700,000. TCRdb independently ran MiXCR on the RACE reads; one entry per CDR3 protein. The V and J calls shown here were made by TCRdb, not taken from the authors' results. The table records tens of thousands of distinct CDR3 sequences, under 15% of them present only once. Study-wide points: PT1 expanded TCR counts and patch test score were linked, and their correlation was positive.

This clonotype was detected ten times or more. No antigen is known for it. Time point: pre-sensitization, week 0. Treatment noted: therapeutic diphenylcyclopropenone sensitization with weekly scalp DPC. This CDR3 contains 15 residues. The V and J ends lost 2 bases and 2 bases respectively, with 10 bases between them. In germline, CDR1 is MNHNY, CDR2 SVGAGI (reference sequence). The chain has TRBV6-6 and TRBJ1-5; D gene ambiguous. This TCR derives from a woman under 40 with alopecia areata. Some clones in this sample may be carry-over from other donors' samples. The sequences come from whole blood, collected in connection with sensitization to the hapten diphenylcyclopropenone (DPC). CDR3 amino acids: CASSYALGGNQPQHF. The CDR3 nucleotides are TGTGCCAGCAGTTACGCCCTCGGAGGCAATCAGCCCCAGCATTTT.